This T cell receptor beta chain was captured by sequencing in a study of shared clonotypes between healthy human individuals. Several immunoSEQ 96-well plates shared each subset's DNA, each plate a replicate. In the original analysis: Filtering of immunoSEQ junctional sequences could not match full-length read filtering. Assay used: immunoSEQ multiplex PCR; TCRdb lists only in-frame clones, some missing. V and J calls and clone size are copied from that table; D and trimming were computed from the DNA. This table holds about 490,000 clones, 70% to 80% found once. CDR1 and CDR2 (germline): SNHLY, FYNNEI. V lost 2 bases and J 7 bases, leaving 11 bases between the germline ends. The length of the CDR3 is 13 residues. Overall study findings and caveats: An effect of sequencing depth on clonotype sharing among donors was expected.

Concerning this clone itself: Antigen: not known.

The material sequenced was PBMCs. The clonotype originates from a woman aged 40 to 50 in good health. Some clones in this sample may be carry-over from other donors' samples. The V call is TRBV2, the J call TRBJ1-2; D uncertain. The CDR3 nucleotides read TGTGCCAGCAGTGAACAAAACCGGAGTGGCTACACCTTC. It translates to CASSEQNRSGYTF.